The TCR beta chain described here comes from a study of cytomegalovirus exposure and HLA in healthy donors. Findings of the study overall: Accurate prediction of HLA-A and HLA-B alleles (for most subjects) was reportedly achieved from TCR beta sequences. Later work associated approximately 17,000 TCR beta sequences with HLA alleles at 0.05 false discovery rate.

Note on this clone: Its target is not known.

Germline CDR1 and CDR2: LNHDA and SQIVND (reference sequence). This CDR3 comprises 15 residues. V was shortened by 5 bases and J by 6 bases, with 14 bases between the two germline ends. PCR used 60 Vbeta primers and 13 Jbeta primers. The repertoire was sequenced with immunoSEQ multiplex PCR; TCRdb's copy has only in-frame clones and lacks some. The sample holds about 110,000 clones, about 80% seen once. The rearrangement uses TRBV19 and TRBJ1-6; D is uncertain. The sample consisted of PBMCs. The TCR comes from a woman in her fifties or sixties in good health and CMV-seropositive. CDR3 in DNA: TGTGCCAGTAGTTCCAGGAGGCCGGTTAATTCACCCCTCCACTTT. Encoded protein: CASSSRRPVNSPLHF. The full variable domain, in which reference TRBV19 and TRBJ1-6 provide the parts outside the CDR3, is DGGITQSPKYLFRKEGQNVTLSCEQNLNHDAMYWYRQDPGQGLRLIYYSQIVNDFQKGDIAEGYSVSREKKESFPLTVTSAQKNPTAFYLCASSSRRPVNSPLHFGNGTRLTVT.